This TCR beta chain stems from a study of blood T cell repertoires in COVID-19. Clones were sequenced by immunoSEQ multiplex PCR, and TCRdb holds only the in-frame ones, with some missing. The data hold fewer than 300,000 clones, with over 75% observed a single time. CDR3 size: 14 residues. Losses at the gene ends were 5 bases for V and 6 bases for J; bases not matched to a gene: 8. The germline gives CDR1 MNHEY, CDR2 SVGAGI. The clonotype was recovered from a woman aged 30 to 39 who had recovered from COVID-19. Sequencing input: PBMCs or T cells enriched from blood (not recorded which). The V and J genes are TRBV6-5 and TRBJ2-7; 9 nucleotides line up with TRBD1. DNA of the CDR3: TGTGCCAGCAGTCCCGGGACAGGGCTTTCCGAGCAGTACTTC. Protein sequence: CASSPGTGLSEQYF.